This TCR beta chain was retrieved from a study of cytomegalovirus exposure and HLA in healthy donors. The CDR3 has 13 residues. Germline assignment: CDR1 SNHLY and CDR2 FYNNEI. Trimming took 4 bases from V and 5 from J; bases not matched to a gene: 4. Only a few counts were recorded for this clone. Libraries were prepared by immunoSEQ multiplex PCR; TCRdb keeps only in-frame clonotypes and omits some of them. The table shows about 160,000 clones, with about four fifths occurring only once. The chain has TRBV2 and TRBJ1-2; 7 bases agree with TRBD1. Sequenced sample: PBMCs. The receptor's source is a man in his thirties or forties in good health and CMV-seropositive. This chain's CDR3 is CASSVGTVYGYTF. The CDR3 bases are TGTGCCAGCAGTGTTGGGACAGTTTATGGCTACACCTTC.